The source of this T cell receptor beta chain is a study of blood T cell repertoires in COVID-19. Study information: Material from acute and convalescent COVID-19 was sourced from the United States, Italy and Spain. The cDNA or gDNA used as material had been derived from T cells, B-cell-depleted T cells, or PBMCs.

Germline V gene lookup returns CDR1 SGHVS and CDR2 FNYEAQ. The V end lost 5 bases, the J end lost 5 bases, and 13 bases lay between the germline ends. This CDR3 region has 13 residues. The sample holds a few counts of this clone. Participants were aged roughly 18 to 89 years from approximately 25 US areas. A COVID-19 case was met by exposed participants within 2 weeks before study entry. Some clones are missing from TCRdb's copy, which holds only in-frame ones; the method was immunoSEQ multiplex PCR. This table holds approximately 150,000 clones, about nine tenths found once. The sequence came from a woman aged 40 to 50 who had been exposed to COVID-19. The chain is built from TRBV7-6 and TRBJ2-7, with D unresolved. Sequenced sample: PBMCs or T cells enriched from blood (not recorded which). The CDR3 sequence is CASSPNRQDEQYF. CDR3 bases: TGTGCCAGCAGCCCGAACCGGCAGGACGAGCAGTACTTC.